Listed here is a single T cell receptor beta chain. Using RNA transcripts as the source, TCR beta CDR3 regions were amplified. The HTBI primer set drove a first-round RT-PCR of the TCR CDR3. TCRdb redid the calling of the multiplex PCR reads with MiXCR, one entry per CDR3 protein. Of roughly 700,000 distinct CDR3 sequences detected, around a sixth appear once; the ten largest clones hold about 16%. With 6 bases clipped from V and 1 base from J, the junction kept 8 bases outside the gene matches. The CDR3 runs 16 residues. Germline CDR1 reads DFQATT; CDR2 reads SNEGSKA (reference sequence). This sample stems from a study of T cells in Graves' hyperthyroidism and ophthalmopathy.

Sample: blood. This rearrangement joins TRBV20-1 to TRBJ2-7, with 14 bases fitting TRBD2. The origin of this receptor is a man aged 45-65 years with Graves' hyperthyroidism. The CDR3 loop is CSAAGTSGRTSYEQYF. The CDR3 DNA follows: TGCAGTGCCGCCGGGACTAGCGGGAGAACTTCCTACGAGCAGTACTTC.